This T cell receptor (beta chain) was captured by sequencing in a study of T cell responses to AZD1222 COVID-19 vaccine. Overall study: Timing groups of about 4 and about 12 weeks for second doses were pooled.

Profiled with immunoSEQ multiplex PCR; TCRdb holds only in-frame clones, not every one. The data hold about 53,000 clones, with approximately 84% observed a single time. A word on this clone: The antigen is not known.

General study results and limits: A mostly white British donor set with more females was recruited, and clonal diversity was possibly underestimated. Following two doses of AZD1222, Spike-specific TCR breadth and depth rose. Across spike, vaccine-associated CD4 TCRs were found, dominant at 160-218 and 743-854.

In germline, CDR1 is LNHDA, CDR2 SQIVND (reference sequence). Trimming took 8 bases from V and 0 from J, leaving 12 bases between them. CDR3 length equals 14 residues. The sequenced sample was peripheral blood, obtained on day 0 of AZD1222 vaccination. The sequence was obtained from an adult in good health. This chain uses TRBV19 with TRBJ2-3; D possibly matches TRBD1 or TRBD2 (6 bases each). CDR3 DNA sequence: TGTGCCAGTGGGGGGCTAGGCAGCACAGATACGCAGTATTTT. As protein: CASGGLGSTDTQYF.